This entry lists 25 T cell receptor beta chains sequenced from one sample in a study of regulatory T cells in long-lasting Graves disease. Building of the TCR beta libraries involved iRepertoire HTBI primers and Arm-PCR of CDR3 regions. Each CDR3 protein gets one entry after TCRdb re-called the multiplex PCR reads with MiXCR. Among 500,000 to 700,000 distinct CDR3 sequences listed, about 30% were seen once. The time point here: persistent/refractory GD, antithyroid drugs over 5 years with positive TRAb. There was RNA extracted from PBMCs, and the TCR library was made from it. The material sequenced was peripheral blood mononuclear cells (PBMCs), taken when the disease was refractory, from a patient treated with antithyroid drugs. The receptors stem from a female donor with Graves disease.

The table lists this clonotype with a few counts. The chain recombines TRBV5-4 with TRBJ2-7, with D perhaps matching TRBD1 (7 bases). Germline CDR1 reads SGHNT; CDR2 reads YYREEE (reference sequence). V lost 3 bases and J 2 bases, leaving 15 bases between the germline ends. The CDR3 has 15 residues. The chain's CDR3 is CASSSTRGDPYEQYF. The CDR3 nucleotides read TGTGCCAGCAGCTCAACCAGGGGGGACCCCTACGAGCAGTACTTC.

In its sample, this clonotype was seen once. The chain links TRBV2 to TRBJ2-2, with D hard to call. The V end was cut by 5 bases, the J end by 0 bases, with 10 bases between. This CDR3 contains 15 residues. Germline CDR1 and CDR2: SNHLY and FYNNEI. The DNA for the CDR3 is TGTGCCAGCAGTATCACAGTCTCGAACACCGGGGAGCTGTTTTTT. Translating it yields CASSITVSNTGELFF. Drawing the rest from reference TRBV2 and TRBJ2-2, the complete variable domain is EPEVTQTPSHQVTQMGQEVILRCVPISNHLYFYWYRQILGQKVEFLVSFYNNEISEKSEIFDDQFSVERPDGSNFTLKIRSTKLEDSAMYFCASSITVSNTGELFFGEGSRLTVL.

The rearrangement uses TRBV6-1 and TRBJ1-5, with 8 bases fitting TRBD1. Germline V lookup: CDR1 MNHNS, CDR2 SASEGT. This CDR3 spans 16 amino acids. V shed 6 bases and J 0 bases; nucleotides not matched to a gene: 7. The CDR3 here is CASRTQGGNSNQPQHF. CDR3 in DNA: TGTGCCAGCAGGACACAGGGGGGGAATAGCAATCAGCCCCAGCATTTT.

This sequence joins TRBV6-1 and TRBJ2-1, with a tentative D call TRBD2 (6 bases). CDR1 is MNHNS, CDR2 SASEGT, per germline. CDR3 length: 14 amino acids. Trimming cost V 8 bases and J 3 bases, with 14 bases left between them. The CDR3 reads CASAGLRDYNEQFF. The CDR3 nucleotides are TGTGCCAGCGCGGGACTTAGGGACTACAATGAGCAGTTCTTC.

On this clonotype itself: One base away lies a much larger clone, so this may be a sequencing read error. J is TRBJ2-2 and V is TRBV7-2; the D call may be TRBD1 or TRBD2 (5 bases each). Germline V gene data show CDR1 as SGHTA and CDR2 as FQGNSA. The CDR3 length is 15 residues. The CDR3 is CASSLVRGHTGELSF. The CDR3 bases are TGTGCCAGCAGCTTAGTAAGGGGCCACACCGGGGAGCTGTCTTTT.

The sample holds a few counts of this clonotype. V usage is TRBV29-1 and J usage is TRBJ2-7; the D gene is possibly TRBD1 (5 bases). Germline V gene sequence: CDR1 SQVTM, CDR2 ANQGSEA. The CDR3 consists of 15 residues. The germline V and J ends were trimmed by 3 bases and 4 bases, with 19 bases remaining between them. The CDR3 DNA reads TGCAGCGTTGATTCTGGGGCAGGGTCAGGATACGAGCAGTACTTC. Translation: CSVDSGAGSGYEQYF.

The gene calls are TRBV12-3 or TRBV12-4 and TRBJ2-7; 7 positions match TRBD1. V dropped 6 bases and J dropped 5; count of bases not matched to a gene: 13. This CDR3 region has 15 residues. CDR3 bases: TGTGCCAGCAGCCCCGGGACGACAGGGATACACGAGCAGTACTTC. It translates to CASSPGTTGIHEQYF.

The chain couples TRBV5-1 to TRBJ2-5, with D possibly matching TRBD1 (5 bases). The DNA end is a closer match to TRBJ2-1, so the J assignment may be wrong. Germline V gives CDR1 SGHRS, CDR2 YFSETQ. CDR3 size: 15 residues. The CDR3 DNA reads TGCGCCAGCAGCCCTCCCCAACAGGTTTACAATGAGCAGTTCTTC. Translation gives CASSPPQQVYNEQFF.

This clonotype was detected only a few times. The CDR3 DNA follows: TGTGCCAGCTCACCAACAGACGGAAACACTGAAGCTTTCTTT. This codes for CASSPTDGNTEAFF. This chain joins TRBV18 and TRBJ1-1; D is uncertain. Trimming took off 2 bases at V and 2 bases at J, with 9 bases between the two ends. The CDR3 contains 14 residues. Germline CDR1 KGHSH, CDR2 LQKENI.

V and J are TRBV7-3 and TRBJ2-1, with no clear D. Germline V gene lookup returns CDR1 SGHTA and CDR2 FQGTGA. V was trimmed by 1 base and J by 8 bases, leaving 3 bases between them. This CDR3 is built from 11 residues. The CDR3 nucleotides are TGTGCCAGCAGCTTAATCCATGAGCAGTTCTTC. It specifies CASSLIHEQFF.

This clonotype was seen a handful of times. The chain has TRBV11-2 and TRBJ2-7; 7 bases line up with TRBD2. Germline CDR1 and CDR2: SGHAT and FQNNGV. CDR3 length equals 15 residues. V shed 7 bases, J shed 1 base, and the junction held 10 bases outside the gene matches. CDR3 protein: CASTPQGLPSYEQYF. The CDR3 DNA follows: TGTGCCAGCACCCCCCAGGGACTACCTTCCTACGAGCAGTACTTC.

This chain joins TRBV29-1 and TRBJ2-5; 9 nucleotides agree with TRBD1. V lost 1 base to trimming and J lost 4 bases; unmatched junction nucleotides: 10. CDR1 and CDR2 (germline): SQVTM, ANQGSEA. The CDR3 loop spans 16 amino acids. Here the CDR3 DNA reads TGCAGCGTTGAAGGGGTCCGGGACAGGGCAGGAGAGACCCAGTACTTC. It is translated as CSVEGVRDRAGETQYF.

This clonotype was seen a handful of times. The chain links TRBV7-2 to TRBJ1-2; TRBD1 matches 9 bases. The germline gives CDR1 SGHTA, CDR2 FQGNSA. The V gene end was trimmed by 5 bases and the J gene end by 3 bases; junction bases not matched to a gene: 10. The CDR3 extends over 16 amino acids. The CDR3 nucleotides read TGTGCCAGCAGCACTGGGTGGGACAGGGCATACTATGGCTACACCTTC. Translated, it gives CASSTGWDRAYYGYTF.

Ten or more counts support this clonotype. This rearrangement joins TRBV27 to TRBJ1-5; D is undetermined. With 2 bases removed from V and 10 bases from J, the gap between germline ends came to 12 bases. The CDR3 is made up of 13 amino acids. Germline lookup yields CDR1 MNHEY and CDR2 SMNVEV (reference sequence). CDR3 DNA: TGTGCCAGCAGTTTAGTGGGCGTCAGCCCCCAGCATTTT. Residues: CASSLVGVSPQHF.

To note about this clonotype: The junction differs from germline at one of its ends, possibly a read error. The V gene is TRBV5-1, the J gene TRBJ1-2; D is perhaps TRBD1 (5 bases). Looked up from germline, CDR1 is SGHRS and CDR2 is YFSETQ. The CDR3 contains 17 residues. Here the CDR3 reads CTSSFSGTKSRSYGYTF. The CDR3 bases are TGCACCAGCAGCTTCTCCGGGACGAAGTCTAGGAGCTATGGCTACACCTTC.

A word on this clonotype: One end of the junction fails to match germline, which may point to a read error. The chain carries TRBV6-5 and TRBJ2-4; tentatively, D is TRBD2 (6 bases). In germline, CDR1 is MNHEY, CDR2 SVGAGI. The CDR3 consists of 18 residues. The CDR3 here is CASSYSSPGRMKRNIQYF. As DNA, the CDR3 is TGTGCCAGCAGCTACTCGTCACCAGGGAGGATGAAGAGAAACATTCAGTACTTC.

This clonotype came up many times. This chain joins TRBV12-3 or TRBV12-4 and TRBJ1-5; D gene ambiguous. Trimming removed 5 bases from V and 2 bases from J, with 13 bases in between. The CDR3 length is 15 residues. CDR3 DNA sequence: TGTGCCAGCAGTCCCGGGATTCCGGGCAATCAGCCCCAGCATTTT. Amino acid sequence: CASSPGIPGNQPQHF.

Ten or more counts support this clonotype. The chain uses TRBV6-1 and TRBJ1-4; a weak D match, TRBD1 (5 bases). V gave up 8 bases and J gave up 10 bases, with 17 bases separating them. CDR1 and CDR2 from the germline V gene are MNHNS and SASEGT. There are 13 residues in the CDR3. DNA of the CDR3: TGTGCCAGCGCCAACGGGGGTGTGGGAAAACTGTTTTTT. Residues: CASANGGVGKLFF.

This clonotype appeared many times. The rearrangement uses TRBV5-1 and TRBJ2-7; unclear D gene. This CDR3 is built from 14 residues. Germline loops: CDR1 SGHRS, CDR2 YFSETQ. V was clipped by 0 bases and J by 2 bases, with 9 bases between them. The CDR3 reads CASSLVDGAYEQYF. Written as DNA, the CDR3 is TGCGCCAGCAGCTTGGTGGACGGAGCCTACGAGCAGTACTTC. The full variable domain, in which reference TRBV5-1 and TRBJ2-7 provide the parts outside the CDR3, is KAGVTQTPRYLIKTRGQQVTLSCSPISGHRSVSWYQQTPGQGLQFLFEYFSETQRNKGNFPGRFSGRQFSNSRSEMNVSTLELGDSALYLCASSLVDGAYEQYFGPGTRLTVT.

This clonotype came up a few times. This may stem from a read error, because a much larger clone lies one nucleotide away. This chain links TRBV2 with TRBJ1-2; 9 nucleotides agree with TRBD1. Germline loops: CDR1 SNHLY, CDR2 FYNNEI. This CDR3 is 13 amino acids long. This CDR3 reads CVSTGQGHYGYTF. The CDR3 nucleotides are TGTGTCAGCACCGGACAGGGGCACTATGGCTACACCTTC.

This clonotype was observed once. The chain is built from TRBV20-1 and TRBJ2-2; D possibly corresponds to TRBD2 (5 bases). The germline V gene has CDR1 DFQATT and CDR2 SNEGSKA (reference sequence). CDR3 size: 14 residues. The V gene lost 3 bases and the J gene lost 2 bases, with 10 bases spanning the gap. The CDR3 spells CSASEGTNTGELFF. In DNA, the CDR3 is TGCAGTGCTAGTGAGGGAACCAACACCGGGGAGCTGTTTTTT.

This clonotype was counted between two and nine times. The chain combines TRBV19 with TRBJ1-2; a weak D match, TRBD1 (6 bases). This CDR3 region has 14 residues. Trimming pared 0 bases from V and 8 bases from J, leaving 13 bases between. The germline gives CDR1 LNHDA, CDR2 SQIVND (reference sequence). The CDR3 DNA sequence: TGTGCCAGTAGTATAGAGGGCAGGGGATCGGGCTACACCTTC. Translated, it gives CASSIEGRGSGYTF.

This clonotype was seen a handful of times. The chain joins TRBV5-1 to TRBJ1-1; D is unclear. Trimming cost V 0 bases and J 11 bases, with 20 bases left between them. Per the germline V gene, CDR1 is SGHRS and CDR2 is YFSETQ. This CDR3 is built from 15 residues. CDR3 sequence reads: CASSLGTVLTGRAFF. CDR3 nucleotides: TGCGCCAGCAGCTTGGGGACCGTTCTGACCGGGAGGGCTTTCTTT.

This clonotype was seen ten or more times. V usage is TRBV29-1 and J usage is TRBJ1-2, with 8 bases matching TRBD1. CDR1 SQVTM and CDR2 ANQGSEA come from the germline V gene. The CDR3 covers 13 residues. J gave up 8 bases and V 3 bases, and 8 bases lay outside the gene matches. CDR3: CSVDRTGREGYTF. The CDR3 DNA follows: TGCAGCGTTGACCGGACAGGGAGAGAAGGCTACACCTTC.

This clonotype showed up just a few times. The CDR3 is CSASWQENTGELFF. The CDR3 region has the DNA TGCAGTGCTAGCTGGCAGGAGAACACCGGGGAGCTGTTTTTT. The chain combines TRBV20-1 with TRBJ2-2; D remains ambiguous. Germline V lookup: CDR1 DFQATT, CDR2 SNEGSKA (reference sequence). V lost 3 bases to trimming and J lost 1 base, with 9 bases between them. This CDR3 is 14 amino acids long.